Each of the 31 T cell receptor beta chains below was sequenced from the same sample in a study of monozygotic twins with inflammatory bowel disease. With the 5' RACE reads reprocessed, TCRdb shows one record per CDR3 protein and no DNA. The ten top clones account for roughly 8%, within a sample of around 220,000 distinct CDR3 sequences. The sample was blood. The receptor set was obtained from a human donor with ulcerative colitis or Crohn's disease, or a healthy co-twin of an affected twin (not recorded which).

The CDR3 protein is CASSLSDLGGVDTQYF. The V call is TRBV28, the J call TRBJ2-3; TCRdb's D gene call, TRBD1, goes unchecked for lack of DNA. The germline V gene has CDR1 MDHEN and CDR2 SYDVKM. This CDR3 has 16 amino acids. The complete variable domain, with remaining parts taken from reference TRBV28 and TRBJ2-3, reads DVKVTQSSRYLVKRTGEKVFLECVQDMDHENMFWYRQDPGLGLRLIYFSYDVKMKEKGDIPEGYSVSREKKERFSLILESASTNQTSMYLCASSLSDLGGVDTQYFGPGTRLTVL.

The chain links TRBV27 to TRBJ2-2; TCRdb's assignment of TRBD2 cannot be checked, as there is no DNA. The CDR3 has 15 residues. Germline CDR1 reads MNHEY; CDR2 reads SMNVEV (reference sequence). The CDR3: CASRRAGENTGELFF.

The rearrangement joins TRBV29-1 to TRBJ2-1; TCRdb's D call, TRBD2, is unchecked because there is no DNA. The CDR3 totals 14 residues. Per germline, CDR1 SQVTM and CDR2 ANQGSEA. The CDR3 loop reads CSVGGRAFYNEQFF.

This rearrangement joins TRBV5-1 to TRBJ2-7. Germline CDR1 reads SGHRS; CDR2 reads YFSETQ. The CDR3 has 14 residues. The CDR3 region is CASSFYLGSYEQYF.

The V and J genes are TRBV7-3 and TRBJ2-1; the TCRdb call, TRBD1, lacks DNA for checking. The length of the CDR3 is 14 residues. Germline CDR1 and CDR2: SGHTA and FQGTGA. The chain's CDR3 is CASSLISGVGEQFF.

The CDR3: CASSLGPSGSYEQYF. V gene TRBV5-1 combines with J gene TRBJ2-7; TCRdb's assignment of TRBD2 cannot be checked, as there is no DNA. CDR1 SGHRS and CDR2 YFSETQ come from the germline V gene. The CDR3 spans 15 residues. Combining the CDR3 with reference TRBV5-1 and TRBJ2-7 gives the whole variable domain KAGVTQTPRYLIKTRGQQVTLSCSPISGHRSVSWYQQTPGQGLQFLFEYFSETQRNKGNFPGRFSGRQFSNSRSEMNVSTLELGDSALYLCASSLGPSGSYEQYFGPGTRLTVT.

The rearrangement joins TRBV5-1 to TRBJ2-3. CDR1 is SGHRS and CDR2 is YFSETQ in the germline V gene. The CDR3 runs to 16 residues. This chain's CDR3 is CASSLVAFKSTDTQYF.

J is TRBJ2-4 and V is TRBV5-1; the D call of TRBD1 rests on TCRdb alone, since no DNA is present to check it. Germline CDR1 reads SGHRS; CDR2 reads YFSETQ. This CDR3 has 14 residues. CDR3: CASSLAGEGNIQYF.

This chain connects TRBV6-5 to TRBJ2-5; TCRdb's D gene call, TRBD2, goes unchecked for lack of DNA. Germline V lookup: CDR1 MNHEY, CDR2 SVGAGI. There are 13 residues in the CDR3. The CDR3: CASSRGLGENQYF.

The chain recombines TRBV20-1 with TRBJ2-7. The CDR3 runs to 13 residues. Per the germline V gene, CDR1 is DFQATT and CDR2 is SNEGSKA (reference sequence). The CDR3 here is CSARDKAVHEQYF.

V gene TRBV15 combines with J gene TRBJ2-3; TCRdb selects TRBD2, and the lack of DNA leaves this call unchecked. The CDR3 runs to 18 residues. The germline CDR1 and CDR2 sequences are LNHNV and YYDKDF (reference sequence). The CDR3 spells CATSRVGSGGSSTDTQYF.

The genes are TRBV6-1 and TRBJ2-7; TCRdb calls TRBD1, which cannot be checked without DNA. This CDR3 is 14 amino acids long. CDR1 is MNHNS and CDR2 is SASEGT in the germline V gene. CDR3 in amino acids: CASSDPVRQGKQYF.

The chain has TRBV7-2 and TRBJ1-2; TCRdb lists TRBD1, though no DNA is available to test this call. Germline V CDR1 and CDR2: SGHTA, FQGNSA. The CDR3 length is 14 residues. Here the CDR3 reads CASSSNDRVEGYTF.

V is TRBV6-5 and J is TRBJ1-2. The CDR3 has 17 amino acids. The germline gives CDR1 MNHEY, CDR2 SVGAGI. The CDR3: CASSSPPGVHNNYGYTF.

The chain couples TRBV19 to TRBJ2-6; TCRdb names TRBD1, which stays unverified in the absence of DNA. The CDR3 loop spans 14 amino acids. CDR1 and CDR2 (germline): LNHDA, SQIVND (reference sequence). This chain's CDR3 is CASRTGTGANVLTF.

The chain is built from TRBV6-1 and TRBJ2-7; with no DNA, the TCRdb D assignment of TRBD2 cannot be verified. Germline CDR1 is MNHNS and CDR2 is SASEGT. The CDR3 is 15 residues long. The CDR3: CASTTLRSGINEQYF.

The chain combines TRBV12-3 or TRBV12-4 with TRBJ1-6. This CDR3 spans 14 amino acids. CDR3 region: CASRGSSYNSPLHF.

The CDR3 spells CASSFTSSDEQFF. The chain has TRBV11-2 and TRBJ2-1. Germline CDR1 SGHAT, CDR2 FQNNGV. The CDR3 covers 13 residues.

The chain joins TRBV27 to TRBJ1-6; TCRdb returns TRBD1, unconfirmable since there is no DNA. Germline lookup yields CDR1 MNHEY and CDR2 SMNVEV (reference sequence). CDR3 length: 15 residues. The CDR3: CASSSGQWRNSPLHF.

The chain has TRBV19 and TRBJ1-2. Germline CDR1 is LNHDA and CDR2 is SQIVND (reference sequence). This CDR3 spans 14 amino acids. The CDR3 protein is CASSIGPPQHGYTF.

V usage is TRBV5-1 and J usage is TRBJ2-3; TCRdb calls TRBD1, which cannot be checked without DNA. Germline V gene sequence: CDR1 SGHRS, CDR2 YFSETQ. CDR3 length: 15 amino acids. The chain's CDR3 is CASSLMGQGQDTQYF.

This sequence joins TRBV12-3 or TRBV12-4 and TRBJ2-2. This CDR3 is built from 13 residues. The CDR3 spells CASSFYSTGELFF.

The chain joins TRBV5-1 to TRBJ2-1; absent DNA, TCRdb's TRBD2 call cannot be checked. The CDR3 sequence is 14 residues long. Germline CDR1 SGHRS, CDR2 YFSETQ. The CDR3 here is CASGEGGSYNEQFF.

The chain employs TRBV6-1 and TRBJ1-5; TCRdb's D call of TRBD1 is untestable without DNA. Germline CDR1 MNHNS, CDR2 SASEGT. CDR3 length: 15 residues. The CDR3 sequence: CASRSSGTENQPQHF.

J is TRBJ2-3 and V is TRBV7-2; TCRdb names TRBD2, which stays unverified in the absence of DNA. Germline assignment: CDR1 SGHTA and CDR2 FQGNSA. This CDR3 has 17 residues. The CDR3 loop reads CASSLAFPSGRPDTQYF.

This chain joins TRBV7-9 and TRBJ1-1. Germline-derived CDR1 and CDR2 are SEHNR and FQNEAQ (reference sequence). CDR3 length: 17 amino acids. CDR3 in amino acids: CASSSTVRTSMNTEAFF.

CDR3 amino acids: CASSFAGGGSGANVLTF. This sequence joins TRBV5-1 and TRBJ2-6; TCRdb's D call of TRBD1 is untestable without DNA. The CDR3 loop spans 17 amino acids. Per germline, CDR1 SGHRS and CDR2 YFSETQ.

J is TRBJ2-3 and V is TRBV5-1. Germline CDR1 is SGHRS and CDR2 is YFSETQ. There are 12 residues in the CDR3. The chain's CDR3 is CASFSVGDTQYF.

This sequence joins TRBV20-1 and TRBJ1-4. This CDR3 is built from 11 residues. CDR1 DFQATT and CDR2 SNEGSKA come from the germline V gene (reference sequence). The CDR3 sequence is CSVGPPGKLFF.

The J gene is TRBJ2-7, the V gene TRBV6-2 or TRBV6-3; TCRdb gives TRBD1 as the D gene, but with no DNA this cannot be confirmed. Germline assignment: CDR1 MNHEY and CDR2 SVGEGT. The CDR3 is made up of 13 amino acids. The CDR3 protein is CASGAGQGYEQYF.

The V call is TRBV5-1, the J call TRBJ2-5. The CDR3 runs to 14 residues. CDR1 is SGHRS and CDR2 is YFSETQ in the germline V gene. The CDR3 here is CASSWQKSGETQYF.